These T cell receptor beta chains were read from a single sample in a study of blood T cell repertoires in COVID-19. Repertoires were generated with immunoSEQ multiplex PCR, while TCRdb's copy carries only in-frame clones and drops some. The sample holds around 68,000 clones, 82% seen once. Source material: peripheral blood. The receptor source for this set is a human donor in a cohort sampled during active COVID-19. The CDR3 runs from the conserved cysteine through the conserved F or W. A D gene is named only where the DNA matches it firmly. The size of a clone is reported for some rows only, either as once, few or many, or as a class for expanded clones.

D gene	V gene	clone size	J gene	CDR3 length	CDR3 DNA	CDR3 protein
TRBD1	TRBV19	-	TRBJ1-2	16	TGTGCCAGTAGAAGGGGGACAGGGGGCGCGAACTATGGCTACACCTTC	CASRRGTGGANYGYTF
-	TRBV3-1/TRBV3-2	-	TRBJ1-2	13	TGTGCCAGCAATTCAGGGGCGCGCGATGGCTACACCTTC	CASNSGARDGYTF
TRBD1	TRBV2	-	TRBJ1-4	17	TGTGCCAGCGGCAGACAGGGAAAAGCCGGCTATGGGGAAAAACTGTTTTTT	CASGRQGKAGYGEKLFF
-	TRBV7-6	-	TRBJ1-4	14	TGTGCCAGCAGCTTAATCCCCGGGGGGGAAAAACTGTTTTTT	CASSLIPGGEKLFF
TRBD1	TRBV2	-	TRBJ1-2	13	TGTGCCAGCAGTCGGGACAGTGAAGATGGCTACACCTTC	CASSRDSEDGYTF
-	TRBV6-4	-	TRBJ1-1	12	TGTGCCAGCAGTAACCGGGGGACTGAAGCTTTCTTT	CASSNRGTEAFF
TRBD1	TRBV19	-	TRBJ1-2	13	TGTGCCAGTATCGGAGACAGGGCCTATGGCTACACCTTC	CASIGDRAYGYTF
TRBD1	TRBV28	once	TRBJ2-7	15	TGTGCCAGCAGACCCCGACAGGGCCGAGTGCACGAGCAGTACTTC	CASRPRQGRVHEQYF
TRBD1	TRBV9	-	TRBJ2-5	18	TGTGCCAGCAGCGCCAGGGCAGGGGGACAGGGGGTGGTAGAGACCCAGTACTTC	CASSARAGGQGVVETQYF
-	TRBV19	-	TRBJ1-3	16	TGTGCCAGTAGTACGAACGCCCTCAGGGCCGGAAACACCATATATTTT	CASSTNALRAGNTIYF
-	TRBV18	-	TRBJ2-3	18	TGTGCCAGCTCACCCCAACACGAGGGCCTTCTAGGCACAGATACGCAGTATTTT	CASSPQHEGLLGTDTQYF
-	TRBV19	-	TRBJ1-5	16	TGTGCCAGTAGCGTAACGGGAGGGTTTGGCAATCAGCCCCAGCATTTT	CASSVTGGFGNQPQHF
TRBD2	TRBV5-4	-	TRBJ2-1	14	TGTGCCAGCATTAGGGGCGGGGGTAGAAATGAGCAGTTCTTC	CASIRGGGRNEQFF
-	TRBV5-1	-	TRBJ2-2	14	TGCGCCAGCAGCCTGGGACCCGGGGAAGGGGAGCTGTTTTTT	CASSLGPGEGELFF
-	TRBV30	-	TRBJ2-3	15	TGTGCCTGGATGGTGGGGGGGGCAGGCGCAGATACGCAGTATTTT	CAWMVGGAGADTQYF
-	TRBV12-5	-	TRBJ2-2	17	TGTGCTAGTGGTTTGGTACGAACAGGGACGAACACCGGGGAGCTGTTTTTT	CASGLVRTGTNTGELFF
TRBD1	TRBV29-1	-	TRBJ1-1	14	TGCAGCGTGACCACCGGGACAGGGAACACTGAAGCTTTCTTT	CSVTTGTGNTEAFF
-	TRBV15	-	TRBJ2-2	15	TGTGCCACCAGCAGGCAGGACAGTACCACCGGGGAGCTGTTTTTT	CATSRQDSTTGELFF
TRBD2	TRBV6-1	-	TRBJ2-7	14	TGTGCCAGCAGTGATCGAGCGGGAACCTACGAGCAGTACTTC	CASSDRAGTYEQYF
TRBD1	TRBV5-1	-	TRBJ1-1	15	TGCGCCAGCACGATCCAGGGACAGGGGAACACTGAAGCTTTCTTT	CASTIQGQGNTEAFF
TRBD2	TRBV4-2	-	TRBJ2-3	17	TGTGCCAGCAGCCAAGATGTGGCGGGGGGGCCATCAGATACGCAGTATTTT	CASSQDVAGGPSDTQYF
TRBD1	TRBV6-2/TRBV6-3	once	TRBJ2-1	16	TGTGCCAGCAGCTTAAGACCGGGACAGAAATACAATGAGCAGTTCTTC	CASSLRPGQKYNEQFF
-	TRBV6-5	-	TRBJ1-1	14	TGTGCCAGCAGAGTGCGGGGCAAAAACACTGAAGCTTTCTTT	CASRVRGKNTEAFF
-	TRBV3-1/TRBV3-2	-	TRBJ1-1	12	TGTGCCAGCAGCCAAGATTTCGCTGAAGCTTTCTTT	CASSQDFAEAFF
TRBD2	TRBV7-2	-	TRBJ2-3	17	TGTGCCAGCAGCACCGGGACTAGCGGGGAGAGCACAGATACGCAGTATTTT	CASSTGTSGESTDTQYF
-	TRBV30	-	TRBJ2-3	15	TGTGCCTGGAGTGTAACCAGCGTGTACACAGATACGCAGTATTTT	CAWSVTSVYTDTQYF
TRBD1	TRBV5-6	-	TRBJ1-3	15	TGTGCCAGCAGCTCTGACAGGGTGCTCGGAAACACCATATATTTT	CASSSDRVLGNTIYF
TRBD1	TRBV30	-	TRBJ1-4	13	TGTGCCTTCACCGGGACAGTACGCGAAAAACTGTTTTTT	CAFTGTVREKLFF
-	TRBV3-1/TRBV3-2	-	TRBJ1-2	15	TGTGCCAGCAGCCGAAACGGGGGGTTTTCGGATGGCTACACCTTC	CASSRNGGFSDGYTF
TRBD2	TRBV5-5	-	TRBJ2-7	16	TGTGCCAGCAGCTCACCGGGACTAGCGGGATCCTACGAGCAGTACTTC	CASSSPGLAGSYEQYF
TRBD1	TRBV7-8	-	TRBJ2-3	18	TGTGCCAGCAGCTTAGGGCGGACAGGGGGCTATGGCACAGATACGCAGTATTTT	CASSLGRTGGYGTDTQYF
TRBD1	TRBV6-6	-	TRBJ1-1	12	TGTGCCACTGGACAGGGAGGAGGTGAAGCTTTCTTT	CATGQGGGEAFF
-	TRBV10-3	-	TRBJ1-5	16	TGTGCCATCAGTGAGTCGGGGGGGGACACCGGTCAGCCCCAGCATTTT	CAISESGGDTGQPQHF
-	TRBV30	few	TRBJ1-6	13	TGTGCCTGGAGGACAGGCCGCAATTCACCCCTCCACTTT	CAWRTGRNSPLHF
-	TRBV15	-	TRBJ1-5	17	TGTGCCACCAGCAGACCCGAGGACACCCTTAGCAATCAGCCCCAGCATTTT	CATSRPEDTLSNQPQHF
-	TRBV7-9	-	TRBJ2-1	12	TGTGCCAGCAGCCCATCTGGGGGCGAGCAGTTCTTC	CASSPSGGEQFF
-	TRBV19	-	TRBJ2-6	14	TGTGCCAGTAGGGGGCACTCTGGGGCCAACGTCCTGACTTTC	CASRGHSGANVLTF
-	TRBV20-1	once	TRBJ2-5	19	TGCAGTGCTAGTAGACTCCAGTTAGGTGGTAGCAACGTGGAAGAGACCCAGTACTTC	CSASRLQLGGSNVEETQYF
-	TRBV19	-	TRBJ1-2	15	TGTGCCAGTACACAGGGCAGTTTGGATAACTATGGCTACACCTTC	CASTQGSLDNYGYTF
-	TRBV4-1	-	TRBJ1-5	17	TGCGCCAGCAGCCAAGAAGGAGGGCAGGGCAGCAATCAGCCCCAGCATTTT	CASSQEGGQGSNQPQHF
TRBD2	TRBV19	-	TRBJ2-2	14	TGTGCCAGTAGTGTACTAGCGGGGGCCGGGGAGCTGTTTTTT	CASSVLAGAGELFF